This T cell receptor (beta chain) was documented in a study of human T cells and chemical hapten exposure (dated by TCRdb to 2020 to 2022). As for the study more broadly: For sensitization, 2% DPC in acetone was applied to a 2 cm by 2 cm area of upper inner arm skin. Throughout the study period of about 25 weeks, patients also received therapeutic DPC doses to the scalp every week. Patch tests used Finn chambers with 0.01% DPC on the upper back, scored after 6 days by International Contact Dermatitis Research Group standards. The patient cohort, mostly female, included alopecia areata with under or over 50% scalp involvement, alopecia totalis and alopecia universalis. Libraries were combined into a pool for sequencing, and differences in TCR yield between samples came mainly from small differences in library volumes within the pool. The study tracked peripheral blood TCR repertoire changes in vivo during primary and secondary sensitization to the hapten diphenylcyclopropenone (DPC) in alopecia patients. Blood samples were taken from patients before sensitization (week 0) and at 2, 6 and about 24 weeks after DPC sensitization. For TCR sequencing, blood came from about 28 alopecia patients at anywhere from one to four time points (pre-sensitization, 2, 6 and 24 weeks).

Here is what the overall study found, with its caveats: A positive correlation was found between the number of PT1 expanded TCRs and patch test score, with significance reached at thresholds 8, 16 and 32 but not 4. All patients had alopecia, a presumed autoimmune disease, so their immune response might differ from that of healthy individuals. After repeated subsampling, changes were observed in the strength of the expansion versus patch-test correlation and in the threshold at which the correlation became significant. No change with DPC sensitization was found in the number of TCRs above 1 in 1000 frequency, and no evidence of global repertoire structure alterations was found. Expanded TCRs formed significantly more large CDR3 similarity clusters than pre-sensitization or healthy control sets, consistent with antigen-driven responses.

The time point label, as the study defines it: patch test 1, 2 weeks after DPC sensitization. Reading the label with the study, this specimen's treatment or condition is: therapeutic diphenylcyclopropenone sensitization with weekly scalp DPC. At each patch-test visit, blood was drawn before the patch test was applied. Patients were considered eligible if aged 18 to 70, diagnosed with alopecia and deemed suitable for DPC therapy, and patients were excluded if pregnant. Total RNA was extracted from unfractionated whole blood collected in Tempus Blood RNA tubes. Relative to germline, V is 4 bases shorter and J is 14 bases shorter, with 21 bases between their ends. From its cysteine to its phenylalanine, the CDR3 spans 15 amino acids. Only the CDR3 region is kept as DNA, spanning 45 bases read in frame from base 1. The germline V gene (reference sequence) yields LGHDT for CDR1 and YNNKEL for CDR2. The protocol used for the library was RACE. Sequenced using a NextSeq 500. During library preparation, unique molecular identifiers were attached to individual cDNA molecules so that TCRs could be counted in a quantitative, reproducible way. For every blood RNA sample, sequencing covered both the TCR alpha and TCR beta chains. In the authors' own workflow: The median number of TCRs per sample was approximately 93,000, ranging from about 23,224 to 750,000. The Decombinator software suite was used to annotate V, J and CDR3 in the TCR reads. Every sample was subsampled to the same number of TCRs (28,000) for the PS versus PT1 abundance plots. Expanded TCRs were defined as absent before sensitization and observed at least eight times at the 2-week time point. TCRdb applied fastp at Q25 and MiXCR to the public reads, then kept only in-frame beta chains. Identical CDR3 proteins give one entry, which carries the most common genes and DNA. The V and J calls come from TCRdb's annotation, not from the publication. The sample profile shows tens of thousands of distinct CDR3 sequences; approximately 10% of them were found once. Jointly, the top ten make up around 1.3% of the sample.

A word on this clonotype: Its antigen remains unidentified. Within one base of it there is no much larger clone, and no base qualities were kept.

This chain is built from TRBV3-1 and TRBJ1-6; TRBD1 is perhaps the D gene, given 6 matching bases. The clonotype was recovered from a woman aged 50 to 60 with alopecia areata. Some clones in this sample may be carry-over from other donors' samples. The material sequenced was whole blood, taken in connection with sensitization to the hapten diphenylcyclopropenone (DPC). The sequenced DNA is TGTGCCAGCAGCCTGCATAGGGGGTTGACAGTTACCCTCCACTTT. The encoded protein is CASSLHRGLTVTLHF.